A selection of T cell receptor beta chains follows, all from one sample in a study of response to subunit inactivated influenza vaccine. TCRdb analysed the RT-PCR reads with MiXCR anew, one entry per CDR3 protein. Among 300,000 to 350,000 distinct CDR3 sequences, approximately 21% were seen once, and the ten largest hold 10%. Material: PBMCs from blood, obtained approximately 20 months after vaccination. The receptor source for this set is a man between 50 and 75 years old who received an inactivated influenza vaccine. CDR3s include the opening cysteine and the closing phenylalanine or tryptophan. D genes are given only for firm matches. Some rows have no size entry. The others give once, few or many, or a class for an expanded clone.

j_call	d_call	v_call	clone_size	cdr3_aa	cdr3_nt
TRBJ2-1	TRBD2	TRBV24-1	.	CATSAAGGLNEQFF	TGTGCCACCAGTGCAGCGGGGGGCCTCAATGAGCAGTTCTTC
TRBJ2-2	TRBD2	TRBV4-1	.	CASSIREGGELFF	TGCGCCAGCAGCATCAGGGAGGGCGGGGAGCTGTTTTTT
TRBJ1-2	.	TRBV28	many	CASSTRYGYGYTF	TGTGCCAGCAGCACCCGATATGGGTATGGCTACACCTTC
TRBJ2-2	.	TRBV12-3/TRBV12-4	few	CASSRREANTGELFF	TGTGCCAGCAGCCGCAGGGAGGCAAACACCGGGGAGCTGTTTTTT
TRBJ1-2	TRBD1	TRBV4-3	many	CASSQGTRDRNYGYTF	TGCGCCAGCAGCCAAGGCACCCGGGACAGGAACTATGGCTACACCTTC
TRBJ1-2	.	TRBV7-9	.	CASSQLTEKDGYTF	TGTGCCAGCAGCCAACTGACAGAAAAGGATGGCTACACCTTC
TRBJ2-5	.	TRBV20-1	once	CSARDQDHSVETQYF	TGCAGTGCTAGAGATCAGGACCATAGCGTCGAGACCCAGTACTTC
TRBJ1-1	TRBD1	TRBV5-1	many	CASSLGQGMNTEAFF	TGCGCCAGCAGCTTAGGACAGGGGATGAACACTGAAGCTTTCTTT
TRBJ2-2	.	TRBV11-2	few	CASSLYEGTGELFF	TGTGCCAGCAGCTTATATGAGGGCACCGGGGAGCTGTTTTTT
TRBJ1-5	.	TRBV20-1	few	CSARTPGVTGQPQHF	TGCAGTGCTAGAACACCAGGAGTTACAGGTCAGCCCCAGCATTTT
TRBJ2-3	.	TRBV12-3/TRBV12-4	few	CASSFGWGASTDTQYF	TGTGCCAGCAGTTTCGGGTGGGGGGCTAGCACAGATACGCAGTATTTT
TRBJ1-4	.	TRBV24-1	.	CATSVDGRKLFF	TGTGCCACCAGTGTGGATGGGAGGAAACTGTTTTTT
TRBJ2-1	.	TRBV14	once	CASSQEGSSNEQFF	TGTGCCAGCAGCCAAGAGGGTAGCAGCAATGAGCAGTTCTTC
TRBJ1-3	TRBD1	TRBV20-1	few	CSAEDRGYGNTIYF	TGCAGTGCTGAAGACAGGGGGTACGGAAACACCATATATTTT
TRBJ2-7	.	TRBV28	many	CASSPGTLYEQYF	TGTGCCAGCAGTCCTGGGACTTTGTACGAGCAGTACTTC
TRBJ1-6	.	TRBV20-1	few	CSARFNADPNSPLHF	TGCAGTGCTAGGTTCAACGCCGACCCTAATTCACCCCTCCACTTT
TRBJ2-2	.	TRBV28	.	CASSRTATGELFF	TGTGCCAGCAGTCGGACGGCCACCGGGGAGCTGTTTTTT
TRBJ1-2	.	TRBV6-5	few	CASSYGTTRYGYTF	TGTGCCAGCAGTTACGGGACAACTCGCTATGGCTACACCTTC
TRBJ2-3	TRBD2	TRBV20-1	few	CSAPGTSGTFTDTQYF	TGCAGTGCCCCAGGGACTAGCGGAACCTTCACAGATACGCAGTATTTT
TRBJ1-2	TRBD1	TRBV29-1	.	CSTGGDYGYTF	TGCTCTACAGGGGGCGACTATGGCTACACCTTC
TRBJ1-5	TRBD1	TRBV20-1	many	CSARTDLIHGTGPSSNQPQHF	TGCAGTGCTAGAACAGACCTTATCCACGGGACAGGCCCATCTAGCAATCAGCCCCAGCATTTT
TRBJ1-1	.	TRBV5-1	.	CASSIPSTEAFF	TGCGCCAGCAGCATCCCAAGCACTGAAGCTTTCTTT